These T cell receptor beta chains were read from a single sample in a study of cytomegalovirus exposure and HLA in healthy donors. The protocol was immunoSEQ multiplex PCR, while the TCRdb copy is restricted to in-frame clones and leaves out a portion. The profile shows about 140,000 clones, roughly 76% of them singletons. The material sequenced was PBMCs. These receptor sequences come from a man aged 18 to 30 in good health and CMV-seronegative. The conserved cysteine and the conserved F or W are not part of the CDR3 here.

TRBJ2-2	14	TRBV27	ASSLLHPRGPGELF
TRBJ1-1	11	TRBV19	ASSMGAWTEAF
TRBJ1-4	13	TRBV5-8	ASSLATGTNEKLF
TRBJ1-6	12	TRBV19	ATEGQGGLGPLH
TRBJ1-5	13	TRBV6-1	ASSDHTPGDQPQH
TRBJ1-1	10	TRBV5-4	ASSRDYTEAF
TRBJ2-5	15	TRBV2	ASSEGTSGRAWETQY
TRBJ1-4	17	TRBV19	ATRLGGRASYATNEKLL
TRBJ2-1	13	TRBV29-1	SVGGHLGGFNEQF
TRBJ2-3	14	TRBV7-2	ASSLVLAGPTDTQY
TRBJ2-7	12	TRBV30	ASRGQGVTYEQY
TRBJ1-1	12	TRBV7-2	ASSLMSTVTEAF
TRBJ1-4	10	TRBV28	ASSFSSEKLF
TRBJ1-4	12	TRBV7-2	ASSSGGQPEKLF
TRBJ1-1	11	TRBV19	ASSHGVNTEAF
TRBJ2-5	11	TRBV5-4	ASSRGTAETQY
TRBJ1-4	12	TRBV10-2	ASTLTGVNEKLF
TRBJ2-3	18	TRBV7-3	ASSPRLAGTPMTSTDTQY
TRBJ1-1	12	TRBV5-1	ASSQGTANTEAF
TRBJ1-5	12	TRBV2	ASSENHRSQPQH
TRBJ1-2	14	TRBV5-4	ASSLGAGGVTYGYT
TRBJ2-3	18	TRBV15	ATSPGQRTGLAGSPDTQY
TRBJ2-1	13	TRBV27	ASKAEGQILGEQF
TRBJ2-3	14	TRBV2	ASSGGTSGRGDTQY
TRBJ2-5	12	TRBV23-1	ASSQSPGGETQY
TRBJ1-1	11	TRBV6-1	ASRRQANTEAF
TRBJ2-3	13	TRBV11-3	ASSLGTGATDTQY
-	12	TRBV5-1	ASSLAGRGNEQY
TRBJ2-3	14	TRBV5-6	ASSLVAGRRTDTQY
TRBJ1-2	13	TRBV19	ASSLLTGVNYGYT
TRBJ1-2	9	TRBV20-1	SALTAYGYT
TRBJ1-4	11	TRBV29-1	SVERGQGEKLF
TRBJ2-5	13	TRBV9	ASSAEGLARQTQY
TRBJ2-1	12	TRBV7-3	ASSLNFPYNEQF
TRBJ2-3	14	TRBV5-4	ASSTGLAGGRGTQY
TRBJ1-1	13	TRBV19	ASSSSRGAVPEAF
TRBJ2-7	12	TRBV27	ASSLWGENGEQY
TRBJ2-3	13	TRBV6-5	ASSLGTGGADTQY
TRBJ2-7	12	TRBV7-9	ASSSGTLSYEQY
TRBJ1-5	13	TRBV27	ASSPGQISNQPQH
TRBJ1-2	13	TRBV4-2	ASRDDAGGGYGYT
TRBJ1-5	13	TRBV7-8	ASNLQGNSNQPQH
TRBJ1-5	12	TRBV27	ASSAGGRNQPQH
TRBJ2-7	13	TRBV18	ASSPVPTGVDEQY
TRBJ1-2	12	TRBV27	ASSLQQGSDGYT
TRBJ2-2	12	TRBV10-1	ASSPEGGTGELF
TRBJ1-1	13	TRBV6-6	ASSYPGTGVPEAF
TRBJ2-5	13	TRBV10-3	AISKGLAGQETQY
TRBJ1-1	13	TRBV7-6	ASSLALGVNTEAF
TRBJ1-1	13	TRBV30	AWSGPGTANTEAF
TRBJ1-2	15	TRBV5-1	ASSPRPDHMGGYGYT
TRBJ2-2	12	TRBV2	ASPRGGVTGELF
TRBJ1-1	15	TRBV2	ASSEGQGYGSKTEAF
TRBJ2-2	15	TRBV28	ASSSRQGALDTGELF
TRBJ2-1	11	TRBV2	ASVWEGRDEQF
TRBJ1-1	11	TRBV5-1	ASSSTGATEAF